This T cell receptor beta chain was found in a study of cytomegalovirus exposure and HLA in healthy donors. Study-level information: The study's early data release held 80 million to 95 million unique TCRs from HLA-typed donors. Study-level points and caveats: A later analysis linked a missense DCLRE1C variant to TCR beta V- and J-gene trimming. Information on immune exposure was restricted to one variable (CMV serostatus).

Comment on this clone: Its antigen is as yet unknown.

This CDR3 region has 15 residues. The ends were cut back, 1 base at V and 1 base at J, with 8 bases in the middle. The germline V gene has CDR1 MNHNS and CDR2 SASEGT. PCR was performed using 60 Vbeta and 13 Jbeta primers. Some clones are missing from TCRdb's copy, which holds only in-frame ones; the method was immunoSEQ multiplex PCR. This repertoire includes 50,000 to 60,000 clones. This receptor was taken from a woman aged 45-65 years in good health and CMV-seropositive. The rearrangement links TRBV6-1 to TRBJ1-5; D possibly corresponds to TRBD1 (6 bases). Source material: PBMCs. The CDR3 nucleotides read TGTGCCAGCAGTGAAGACAGGGCGAGCAATCAGCCCCAGCATTTT. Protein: CASSEDRASNQPQHF.